This T cell receptor beta chain was sequenced in a study of T cell responses to AZD1222 COVID-19 vaccine. Study-wide results and limits: Donors were mostly white British, more females; clonal diversity possibly underestimated.

The trim removed 4 bases at V and 3 bases at J, leaving 13 bases unmatched. CDR3 size: 16 residues. Per germline, CDR1 SQVTM and CDR2 ANQGSEA. Comments on this clone: Antigen: not known.

Libraries were prepared by immunoSEQ multiplex PCR; TCRdb keeps only in-frame clonotypes and omits some of them. The table records 180,000 or so clones, 92% of them present only once. The starting material was peripheral blood, obtained 28 days after the second AZD1222 dose. The TCR comes from an adult who received the AZD1222 COVID-19 vaccine. The chain has TRBV29-1 and TRBJ1-2; 8 nucleotides agree with TRBD1. CDR3 sequence (DNA): TGCAGCGTTGGCCCCGGGACAGGCCGGTGGGACTATGGCTACACCTTC. Amino acids: CSVGPGTGRWDYGYTF.